The rows below give T cell receptor beta chains drawn from one sample of a study of cytomegalovirus exposure and HLA in healthy donors. The data were produced by immunoSEQ multiplex PCR, yet TCRdb's version contains in-frame clones alone and is incomplete. The data hold about 110,000 clones, with 71% observed a single time. Material: PBMCs. The receptor source for this set is a female donor in good health and CMV-seronegative. The CDR3 runs from the conserved cysteine through the conserved F or W. The D gene is left open where the match is weak.

TRBJ2-7 TRBV11-2 . TGTGCCAGCAGCCAACGAGCCTACGAGCAGTACTTC CASSQRAYEQYF
TRBJ1-2 TRBV11-2 TRBD1 TGTGCCAGCAGCTTAGGGGACAGGAGTTACTATGGCTACACCTTC CASSLGDRSYYGYTF
TRBJ2-3 TRBV7-9 TRBD2 TGTGCCAGCAGTCGACTAGCGGGAGAGGGTGATACGCAGTATTTT CASSRLAGEGDTQYF
TRBJ2-6 TRBV7-3 . TGTGCCAGCAGCTTTCAGGGTTCTGGGGCCAACGTCCTGACTTTC CASSFQGSGANVLTF
TRBJ2-7 TRBV27 . TGTGCCAGCAGTTGGACAGAGGGGTCCTACGAGCAGTACTTC CASSWTEGSYEQYF
TRBJ1-1 TRBV5-5 . TGTGCCAGCAGCTTCGAGGGGAGGAAAACTGAAGCTTTCTTT CASSFEGRKTEAFF
TRBJ2-7 TRBV2 TRBD1 TGTGCCAGCAGTACCACAGGGGGCTCCTACGAGCAGTACTTC CASSTTGGSYEQYF
TRBJ2-1 TRBV4-3 TRBD2 TGCGCCAGCAGCCAAACTAGCGGGAGGCCCCCAGAGCAGTTCTTC CASSQTSGRPPEQFF
TRBJ2-1 TRBV6-5 TRBD2 TGTGCCAGCCGTCCCGGACTAGCGGGATGGAATGAGCAGTTCTTC CASRPGLAGWNEQFF
TRBJ2-3 TRBV9 . TGTGCCAGCAGCGCCAGGGACTCCACAGATACGCAGTATTTT CASSARDSTDTQYF